This T cell receptor (beta chain) was observed in a study of T cell responses to AZD1222 COVID-19 vaccine. Details on this clone: Its specificity is not known.

Germline V gives CDR1 SGHAT, CDR2 FQNNGV. The CDR3 runs to 13 residues. Deletions cut 7 bases from V and 7 bases from J, with 16 bases between. Combined were second doses at about 4 or about 12 weeks. Study-level results: Dominant CD4 TCR responses targeted spike regions 160-218 and 743-854.

Some clones are missing from TCRdb's copy, which holds only in-frame ones; the method was immunoSEQ multiplex PCR. This table holds roughly 120,000 clones, about 89% found once. The V call is TRBV11-2, the J call TRBJ2-5; tentative D call: TRBD2 (6 bases). The starting material was peripheral blood, obtained 28 days after the second AZD1222 dose. The clonotype was recovered from an adult who received the AZD1222 COVID-19 vaccine. CDR3 sequence reads: CASTPEGRGTQYF. The CDR3 DNA is TGTGCCAGCACCCCGGAGGGGCGAGGGACCCAGTACTTC.